The 14 T cell receptor beta chains listed next were all sequenced from one sample in a study of blood T cell repertoires in COVID-19. Measured with immunoSEQ multiplex PCR; TCRdb has only the in-frame clones, and not every one. Of 250,000 to 350,000 clones in the sample, 84% are singletons; the top ten hold 15% to 17%. Sequencing was done on a sample of peripheral blood. Receptor source: a person aged 65-85 years with COVID-19, enrolled during active disease.

The chain has TRBV7-9 and TRBJ2-2; 13 bases line up with TRBD2. The J segment lost 6 bases and the V segment lost 4 bases, leaving 11 bases of the junction unmatched. The CDR3 consists of 18 residues. Germline CDR1 reads SEHNR; CDR2 reads FQNEAQ (reference sequence). The CDR3 loop is CASSSPTSGGATPGELFF. The CDR3 DNA is TGTGCCAGCAGCTCTCCAACTAGCGGGGGGGCTACCCCCGGGGAGCTGTTTTTT.

The chain links TRBV4-1 to TRBJ2-1; D gene ambiguous. The CDR3 consists of 14 residues. Trimming took 0 bases from V and 8 from J, leaving 11 bases between them. CDR1 is MGHRA and CDR2 is YSYEKL in the germline V gene. The CDR3 protein is CASSQEGSSYEQFF. In DNA form, the CDR3 reads TGCGCCAGCAGCCAAGAGGGCTCGAGCTATGAGCAGTTCTTC.

The V call is TRBV9, the J call TRBJ1-1; D remains ambiguous. Germline V gene data show CDR1 as SGDLS and CDR2 as YYNGEE. The CDR3 spans 13 residues. Between the trimmed V and J ends, which lost 4 bases and 5 bases, there was a span of 12 bases. The CDR3 region is CASSPDPGTEAFF. The CDR3, as DNA: TGTGCCAGCAGCCCCGACCCCGGGACTGAAGCTTTCTTT.

The chain employs TRBV6-1 and TRBJ1-2; D is perhaps TRBD1 (5 bases). The germline gives CDR1 MNHNS, CDR2 SASEGT. The CDR3 spans 15 residues. V lost 3 bases and J 0 bases, leaving 11 bases between the germline ends. CDR3 amino acids: CASSEGRRANYGYTF. The CDR3 region has the DNA TGTGCCAGCAGTGAGGGGCGGAGAGCTAACTATGGCTACACCTTC.

The chain carries TRBV30 and TRBJ2-3; 8 nucleotides line up with TRBD2. The CDR3 totals 15 residues. The trim removed 3 bases at V and 4 bases at J, leaving 9 bases unmatched. Germline V lookup: CDR1 GTSNPN, CDR2 SVGIG (reference sequence). The CDR3 here is CAWSLKAGVADTQYF. The CDR3 coding sequence is TGTGCCTGGAGCTTGAAAGCGGGAGTGGCAGATACGCAGTATTTT.

The genes are TRBV3-1 (or the pseudogene TRBV3-2) and TRBJ2-7, with TRBD1 matching 9 bases. The CDR3 is 21 amino acids. Germline lookup yields CDR1 LGHDT and CDR2 YNNKEL (reference sequence). V lost 3 bases and J lost 4; bases outside the gene matches: 25. The CDR3 region has the DNA TGTGCCAGCAGCCACCCTAGCACAGGGGGCTCGTTCGCGGCTCCTTATTACGAGCAGTACTTC. Encoded protein: CASSHPSTGGSFAAPYYEQYF.

The rearrangement uses TRBV6-2 or TRBV6-3 and TRBJ2-2, with 11 bases lining up with TRBD2. The CDR3 spans 15 residues. Germline CDR1 MNHEY, CDR2 SVGEGT. V was clipped by 4 bases and J by 5 bases; unmatched bases: 3. The chain's CDR3 is CASSFRLAGTGELFF. The CDR3 DNA is TGTGCCAGCAGTTTTCGACTAGCGGGGACCGGGGAGCTGTTTTTT.

The rearrangement joins TRBV2 to TRBJ1-5; TRBD1 might be the D (6 bases). In germline, CDR1 is SNHLY, CDR2 FYNNEI. CDR3 length: 14 residues. V lost 4 bases, J lost 4 bases, and 11 bases lay in between. CDR3 nucleotides: TGTGCCAGCAGTGTCCGACAGGAGAATCAGCCCCAGCATTTT. This gives the protein CASSVRQENQPQHF.

The J gene is TRBJ2-1, the V gene TRBV28; 7 nucleotides match TRBD2. CDR3 length equals 13 residues. Unmatched junction bases numbered 10, after V lost 8 bases and J lost 9 bases. Germline lookup yields CDR1 MDHEN and CDR2 SYDVKM. CDR3 protein: CASQERGRGEQFF. The CDR3 DNA follows: TGTGCCAGCCAGGAGCGGGGCCGCGGTGAGCAGTTCTTC.

This clone was seen a handful of times. The rearrangement links TRBV28 to TRBJ2-7; the D gene is possibly TRBD2 (6 bases). Germline assignment: CDR1 MDHEN and CDR2 SYDVKM. V was trimmed by 8 bases and J by 0 bases, leaving 29 bases between them. CDR3 length: 19 residues. The CDR3 is CASSLRSHRTSSSSYEQYF. CDR3 DNA sequence: TGTGCCAGCTCCTTACGATCCCACAGAACTAGCTCTAGCTCCTACGAGCAGTACTTC.

The V gene is TRBV5-1, the J gene TRBJ2-2; 12 bases line up with TRBD2. CDR3 length equals 16 residues. V trimming: 4 bases; J trimming: 1 base; junction bases outside the gene matches: 2. Germline loops: CDR1 SGHRS, CDR2 YFSETQ. The CDR3 spells CASSRGLAGNTGELFF. In DNA, the CDR3 is TGCGCCAGCAGCCGGGGACTAGCGGGGAACACCGGGGAGCTGTTTTTT.

The chain recombines TRBV4-2 with TRBJ2-4; D might be TRBD2 (5 bases). V was cut by 0 bases and J by 5 bases, with 14 bases left in between. Germline V gives CDR1 LGHNA, CDR2 YNFKEQ. There are 16 residues in the CDR3. In nucleotides, the CDR3 is TGTGCCAGCAGCCAAGATAAGGACTGGACCCAAAACATTCAGTACTTC. This gives the protein CASSQDKDWTQNIQYF.

The gene calls are TRBV18 and TRBJ1-1, with unresolved D. The CDR3 is made up of 11 amino acids. Germline V gives CDR1 KGHSH, CDR2 LQKENI. V was trimmed by 3 bases and J by 7 bases, leaving 6 bases between them. Here the CDR3 DNA reads TGTGCCAGCTCACCCCCGGGTGAAGCTTTCTTT. The encoded protein is CASSPPGEAFF.

The chain uses TRBV6-6 and TRBJ1-2; possibly TRBD1 for D (6 bases). The CDR3 runs 14 residues. Germline CDR1 MNHNY, CDR2 SVGAGI (reference sequence). With 5 bases removed from V and 4 bases from J, the gap between germline ends came to 14 bases. The CDR3 sequence: CASSPGEGGYGYTF. The CDR3 DNA sequence: TGTGCCAGCAGTCCAGGGGAGGGGGGCTATGGCTACACCTTC.